Included here is one TCR delta chain sequence, with context. The clone's antigen remains unknown. The TCRdb protein, from a much larger clone, departs from this DNA's translation at residue 4, likely by read error; the protein shown derives from the DNA. Inclusive of the bounding cysteine and phenylalanine, the CDR3 is 14 residues long. Only the CDR3 region is kept as DNA, spanning 42 bases read in frame from base 1. The germline V gene supplies CDR1 GEAIGNYY and CDR2 EKD. The data derive from a study of DNA immune sequencing with unique molecular identifiers (dated by TCRdb to about 2020). A note on the overall study: Immunomagnetic cell separation was used to enrich gammadelta T cells from buffy coats, and the genomic DNA of the enriched gammadelta T cells was then sequenced. gammadelta T cells were enriched from PBMC of 9 to 11 healthy individuals by fluorescence-activated cell sorting. To compare enriched and non-enriched samples, approximately 100 ng of enriched gammadelta T-cell DNA and around 1 ug of non-enriched PBMC DNA were sequenced. The study developed and validated an ultrasensitive DNA-based TRD repertoire sequencing method using PCR-introduced unique molecular identifiers. Validation of the method was performed on synthetic reference molecules and on blood samples from healthy individuals. Donors were healthy individuals, with about nine donors profiled from sorted peripheral blood gammadelta T cells.

Paper-wide results and their limitations: TRDV2 paired with TRDJ1 was the most common TRD rearrangement among clonotypes in healthy donors. TRD repertoire diversity varied between healthy donors, with several donors highly oligoclonal where top 5 clonotypes exceeded half of productive molecules. Novel TRD sequences not targeted by the primers cannot be detected with the primer-based approach.

Preparation of the library involved multiplex PCR. A 32-plex assay amplified the genomic DNA, with primers for all 8 TRDV and 4 TRDJ genes spanning the CDR3. A 12-nucleotide UMI was added during 3 barcoding PCR cycles, followed by a second PCR with Illumina adapter primers. Libraries were purified with AMPure XP beads and quality-checked on a Fragment Analyzer with the HS NGS Fragment kit. An Illumina MiniSeq mid-output kit with 20% PhiX and 150 cycles of paired-end reads was used for sequencing. In the source study's methods: MIGEC version 1.2.9 was used to process the reads, grouping reads by UMI and building error-corrected consensus sequences. Modified VDJtools version 1.2.1 scripts and the tcR R package were used for post-processing. TCRdb reran clone calling on the public reads with CATT; rows sharing one DNA sequence were then combined. V and J calls and clone size were set by TCRdb, not the authors. Within this sample are 850 to 950 delta-chain clones, with 31% of them counted one time only. Jointly, the top ten make up approximately 79% of the sample.

The TCR was taken from a human donor in good health. Rearrangement joined TRDV2 to TRDJ1; the D gene assignment is ambiguous. Sequencing used gamma-delta T cells from PBMCs. CDR3 loop: CACHTVEVRRELIF. The nucleotides read TGTGCCTGTCACACTGTAGAGGTCAGGCGGGAACTCATCTTT.